The 18 T cell receptor beta chains given below trace back to one sample, sequenced in a study of blood T cell repertoires in COVID-19. This table comes from immunoSEQ multiplex PCR, and its TCRdb copy is limited to in-frame clones, with some not included. The sample contains fewer than 95,000 clones, about nine tenths of which appear only once. The sample taken for sequencing was peripheral blood. These receptors were taken from a male donor with acute or convalescent COVID-19.

V gene TRBV5-1 combines with J gene TRBJ2-1; 7 positions agree with TRBD2. Looked up from germline, CDR1 is SGHRS and CDR2 is YFSETQ. This CDR3 has 15 amino acids. V lost 1 base to trimming and J lost 3 bases; unmatched junction nucleotides: 4. CDR3 loop: CASSLMASGYNEQFF. As DNA, the CDR3 is TGCGCCAGCAGCTTGATGGCTAGCGGCTACAATGAGCAGTTCTTC. The entire variable domain, with the rest obtained from reference TRBV5-1 and TRBJ2-1, is as follows: KAGVTQTPRYLIKTRGQQVTLSCSPISGHRSVSWYQQTPGQGLQFLFEYFSETQRNKGNFPGRFSGRQFSNSRSEMNVSTLELGDSALYLCASSLMASGYNEQFFGPGTRLTVL.

V usage is TRBV7-8 and J usage is TRBJ1-2; 9 bases line up with TRBD1. The V segment lost 5 bases and the J segment 6 bases; nucleotides outside the gene matches: 7. The CDR3 is 14 residues long. Germline lookup yields CDR1 SGHVS and CDR2 FQNEAQ. CDR3 in amino acids: CASSPSTGGHGYTF. CDR3 nucleotide sequence: TGTGCCAGCAGCCCATCCACAGGGGGCCATGGCTACACCTTC. Full variable domain (remainder filled in from reference TRBV7-8 and TRBJ1-2): GAGVSQSPRYKVAKRGQDVALRCDPISGHVSLFWYQQALGQGPEFLTYFQNEAQLDKSGLPSDRFFAERPEGSVSTLKIQRTQQEDSAVYLCASSPSTGGHGYTFGSGTRLTVV.

In DNA, the CDR3 is TGTGCCACCAGCAGAGAGGGAGGGGGGACACCTCATAATTCACCCCTCCACTTT. This sequence encodes CATSREGGGTPHNSPLHF. The chain employs TRBV15 and TRBJ1-6; D is possibly TRBD1 (6 bases). Germline CDR1 is LNHNV and CDR2 is YYDKDF (reference sequence). This CDR3 is 18 amino acids long. Between the trimmed V and J ends, which lost 0 bases and 5 bases, there was a span of 17 bases.

This clone was found once. The rearrangement joins TRBV24-1 to TRBJ1-4; D is unclear. The CDR3 runs 15 residues. Germline V gene sequence: CDR1 KGHDR, CDR2 SFDVKD. V shed 5 bases and J shed 3 bases, with 12 bases lying between them. This CDR3 is CATSANGGANEKLFF. CDR3 in DNA: TGTGCCACCAGTGCAAACGGCGGGGCTAATGAAAAACTGTTTTTT.

The rearrangement joins TRBV5-1 to TRBJ1-4; tentatively, D is TRBD1 (5 bases). This CDR3 comprises 14 residues. CDR1 is SGHRS, CDR2 YFSETQ, per germline. Trimming removed 5 bases from V and 4 bases from J, with 12 bases in between. The CDR3 sequence: CASRLTTVNEKLFF. The CDR3 coding sequence is TGCGCCAGCAGACTGACGACAGTTAATGAAAAACTGTTTTTT.

The V call is TRBV6-5, the J call TRBJ2-1, with TRBD1 matching 9 bases. This CDR3 spans 14 amino acids. In germline, CDR1 is MNHEY, CDR2 SVGAGI. V gave up 7 bases and J gave up 9 bases; unmatched junction bases: 10. The CDR3 DNA sequence: TGTGCCAGCACCCCCCTACAGGGGGCGGGTGAGCAGTTCTTC. This codes for CASTPLQGAGEQFF.

This chain connects TRBV5-8 to TRBJ2-5; the match to TRBD2 covers 14 bases. The CDR3 consists of 17 residues. The germline V gene has CDR1 SGHTS and CDR2 YDEGEE. V dropped 0 bases and J dropped 5; count of bases not matched to a gene: 6. CDR3: CASSLGLAGGRQETQYF. CDR3 DNA sequence: TGTGCCAGCAGCTTGGGACTAGCGGGGGGGCGTCAGGAGACCCAGTACTTC. Combining the CDR3 with reference TRBV5-8 and TRBJ2-5 gives the whole variable domain EAGVTQSPTHLIKTRGQQATLRCSPISGHTSVYWYQQALGLGLQFLLWYDEGEERNRGNFPPRFSGRQFPNYSSELNVNALELEDSALYLCASSLGLAGGRQETQYFGPGTRLLVL.

This chain joins TRBV9 and TRBJ1-1; no definite D call. The CDR3 sequence is 13 residues long. Deletions cut 0 bases from V and 10 bases from J, with 13 bases between. From germline, CDR1 is SGDLS and CDR2 YYNGEE. Here the CDR3 reads CASSVAENPRAFF. In DNA, the CDR3 is TGTGCCAGCAGCGTAGCTGAAAACCCGCGAGCTTTCTTT.

In its sample, this clone was seen once. The chain carries TRBV28 and TRBJ1-4; TRBD1 agrees at 9 bases. This CDR3 region has 15 residues. Germline loops: CDR1 MDHEN, CDR2 SYDVKM. With 4 bases clipped from V and 3 bases from J, the junction kept 3 bases outside the gene matches. The CDR3 nucleotides are TGTGCCAGCAGTTCACAGGGGGCTGCTAATGAAAAACTGTTTTTT. Protein sequence: CASSSQGAANEKLFF.

The chain joins TRBV2 to TRBJ1-5; the match to TRBD1 covers 7 bases. This CDR3 has 15 amino acids. Germline assignment: CDR1 SNHLY and CDR2 FYNNEI. J gave up 3 bases and V 5 bases, and 7 bases lay outside the gene matches. For the CDR3, the DNA is TGTGCCAGCAGTTCCGAAGACAGGGACAATCAGCCCCAGCATTTT. This sequence encodes CASSSEDRDNQPQHF. Full variable domain (outside the CDR3, taken from reference TRBV2 and TRBJ1-5): EPEVTQTPSHQVTQMGQEVILRCVPISNHLYFYWYRQILGQKVEFLVSFYNNEISEKSEIFDDQFSVERPDGSNFTLKIRSTKLEDSAMYFCASSSEDRDNQPQHFGDGTRLSIL.

The V call is TRBV7-2, the J call TRBJ2-5; TRBD2 matches at 9 bases. The CDR3 sequence is 14 residues long. Germline V lookup: CDR1 SGHTA, CDR2 FQGNSA. Germline trimming cut 5 bases from V and 2 bases from J; bases unmatched to any gene: 3. CDR3 nucleotides: TGTGCCAGCAGCCCCGGACTAGCGCAAGAGACCCAGTACTTC. Translation gives CASSPGLAQETQYF.

The chain employs TRBV5-1 and TRBJ2-1; D is undetermined. CDR3 length equals 12 residues. CDR1 is SGHRS, CDR2 YFSETQ, per germline. Trimming shortened V by 0 bases and J by 9 bases, and 7 bases separated the two germline ends. The CDR3 is CASSLGHVEQFF. The CDR3 coding sequence is TGCGCCAGCAGCTTGGGACATGTTGAGCAGTTCTTC.

The CDR3 DNA sequence: TGCAGCGTCCAGGACATGTTGGATACGCAGTATTTT. It codes for CSVQDMLDTQYF. The chain joins TRBV29-1 to TRBJ2-3, with a tentative D call TRBD1 (5 bases). V was shortened by 6 bases and J by 6 bases, with 13 bases between the two germline ends. The V gene's germline CDR1 is SQVTM and CDR2 ANQGSEA. This CDR3 is built from 12 residues.

The chain recombines TRBV30 with TRBJ1-2; 7 bases are a match to TRBD1. CDR1 and CDR2 (germline): GTSNPN, SVGIG (reference sequence). There are 13 residues in the CDR3. The V and J ends lost 7 bases and 8 bases, in that order; junction bases with no gene match: 13. CDR3 DNA sequence: TGTGCCTTGACCCTCCGACAGGGACAGGGCTACACCTTC. Protein sequence: CALTLRQGQGYTF. Complete variable domain (other parts from reference TRBV30 and TRBJ1-2): SQTIHQWPATLVQPVGSPLSLECTVEGTSNPNLYWYRQAAGRGLQLLFYSVGIGQISSEVPQNLSASRPQDRQFILSSKKLLLSDSGFYLCALTLRQGQGYTFGSGTRLTVV.

The chain employs TRBV5-1 and TRBJ1-1, with D possibly being TRBD1 (6 bases). Germline V CDR1 and CDR2: SGHRS, YFSETQ. The CDR3 extends over 14 amino acids. V lost 4 bases, J lost 1 base, and 11 bases lay in between. The CDR3 here is CASSSRGANTEAFF. The CDR3 coding sequence is TGCGCCAGCAGCAGCCGGGGGGCGAACACTGAAGCTTTCTTT.

The rearrangement links TRBV19 to TRBJ1-2, with TRBD1 as a possible D gene (5 bases). The CDR3 consists of 15 residues. V was clipped by 1 base and J by 2 bases, with 11 bases between them. CDR1 is LNHDA and CDR2 is SQIVND in the germline V gene (reference sequence). In nucleotides, the CDR3 is TGTGCCAGTAGTATAGCGGCGAGACAGAACTATGGCTACACCTTC. Translated, it gives CASSIAARQNYGYTF.

The chain has TRBV2 and TRBJ1-1, with D uncertain. V lost 8 bases and J 0 bases, leaving 16 bases between the germline ends. CDR1 SNHLY and CDR2 FYNNEI come from the germline V gene. The CDR3 extends over 15 amino acids. The CDR3 DNA sequence: TGTGCCAGCGGCGAACAGTTCCCTTTGAACACTGAAGCTTTCTTT. Protein product: CASGEQFPLNTEAFF.

The chain joins TRBV30 to TRBJ2-1, with 8 bases aligning to TRBD1. The CDR3 spans 12 residues. Germline V lookup: CDR1 GTSNPN, CDR2 SVGIG (reference sequence). Germline trimming cut 3 bases from V and 10 bases from J; bases unmatched to any gene: 5. CDR3 protein: CAWRTGVLEQFF. Written as DNA, the CDR3 is TGTGCCTGGAGGACAGGGGTCTTGGAGCAGTTCTTC.